This is a list of T cell receptor beta chains from one sample in a study of blood T cell repertoires in COVID-19. Sequencing was performed with immunoSEQ multiplex PCR; in TCRdb, only in-frame clones are kept and a portion is missing. This table holds 330,000 or so clones, around 87% found once. The sequenced material came from PBMCs or T cells enriched from blood (not recorded which). The receptors shown here come from a man between 40 and 49 years old in a cohort exposed to, infected with or recovered from COVID-19 (not recorded which). CDR3s include the opening cysteine and the closing phenylalanine or tryptophan. The order of the fields is V gene, D gene, J gene, CDR3 protein. The D gene is left open where the match is weak.

TRBV6-5	TRBD2	TRBJ2-1	CASRLLAGLNEQFF
TRBV19	TRBD1	TRBJ2-2	CASSTTGTGNTGELFF
TRBV9	.	TRBJ2-7	CASSVSGAGASSYEQYF
TRBV6-5	.	TRBJ1-6	CASSYRGSYNSPLHF
TRBV4-1	.	TRBJ1-2	CASSRSGYGYTF
TRBV5-1	TRBD1	TRBJ1-1	CASSLESRGPGTEAFF
TRBV2	.	TRBJ1-2	CASSMADGYTF
TRBV4-1	.	TRBJ2-3	CASSQDRGTSTDTQYF
TRBV19	.	TRBJ1-4	CASSISGAAWGNEKLFF
TRBV19	TRBD1	TRBJ1-6	CASSDRLGGSDNSPLHF
TRBV6-5	.	TRBJ2-2	CAGGTRETGELFF
TRBV29-1	TRBD1	TRBJ1-6	CSVKGQDPDSPLHF
TRBV7-9	TRBD1	TRBJ1-6	CASSRTGENSPLHF
TRBV20-1	.	TRBJ1-5	CSASAVINQPQHF
TRBV5-1	TRBD1	TRBJ1-5	CASSPPGQTLLGNQPQHF
TRBV4-1	TRBD1	TRBJ2-7	CASSQVGQGVNEQYF
TRBV3-1/TRBV3-2	.	TRBJ1-2	CASSQTFRGNYGYTF